The 4 T cell receptor beta chains below were found in one sample sequenced in a study of OX40 agonist ivuxolimab in advanced cancers. Sequencing used immunoSEQ multiplex PCR; TCRdb keeps in-frame clones, though not all of them. The table lists some 80,000 clones, roughly 88% of them singletons. The source was CD4+ or CD8+ T cells sorted from blood, collected in a trial of the OX40 agonist ivuxolimab. Source of these receptors: an adult with an advanced solid tumor such as melanoma, head and neck, liver or kidney cancer.

This clone was seen a single time. This chain connects TRBV27 to TRBJ1-1; D may be TRBD1 (5 bases). This CDR3 has 13 amino acids. CDR1 and CDR2 (germline): MNHEY, SMNVEV (reference sequence). V gave up 8 bases and J gave up 0 bases, with 10 bases separating them. CDR3 sequence reads: CASVGRMNTEAFF. In DNA form, the CDR3 reads TGTGCCAGCGTGGGACGGATGAACACTGAAGCTTTCTTT.

The chain combines TRBV2 with TRBJ2-2; 7 nucleotides agree with TRBD1. Germline V CDR1 and CDR2: SNHLY, FYNNEI. CDR3 size: 13 residues. The V segment lost 6 bases and the J segment 13 bases; nucleotides outside the gene matches: 11. As DNA, the CDR3 is TGTGCCAGCAGCGACAGGGCGTTAACTGTGCTGTTTTTT. Its protein product is CASSDRALTVLFF.

Of note for this clone: At one end, the junction sequence differs from germline, possibly due to a read error. The chain has TRBV7-2 and TRBJ2-4, with unresolved D. CDR3 size: 11 residues. Germline V lookup: CDR1 SGHTA, CDR2 FQGNSA. The CDR3 here is CASSTTKTWAF. CDR3 sequence (DNA): TGTGCCAGCAGCACGACCAAAACTTGGGCGTTC.

The CDR3 sequence is CASSPRTGPGYGYTF. The CDR3 bases are TGTGCCAGCAGCCCCCGGACAGGCCCGGGCTATGGCTACACCTTC. The rearrangement uses TRBV7-2 and TRBJ1-2; the match to TRBD1 covers 7 bases. V dropped 5 bases and J dropped 4; count of bases not matched to a gene: 10. CDR1 and CDR2 from the germline V gene are SGHTA and FQGNSA. The CDR3 covers 15 residues.